This TCR beta chain is from a study of shared clonotypes between healthy human individuals. CDR1 and CDR2 from the germline V gene are KGHSH and LQKENI. V lost 3 bases, J lost 3 bases, and 4 bases stayed unmatched. CDR3 size: 14 residues. Sequenced by immunoSEQ multiplex PCR; TCRdb stores in-frame clones only, minus some. The sample includes approximately 500,000 clones, 96% of them seen just once. This clone was recorded a few times. This sequence was found in a woman aged 25 to 39 in good health. This chain connects TRBV18 to TRBJ1-2; TRBD1 agrees at 7 bases. The sequencing input was naive CD4+ T cells sorted from blood. Described subset: CD45RA+ positively selected. CDR3 region: CASSPYDRDYGYTF. Here the CDR3 DNA reads TGTGCCAGCTCACCCTATGACAGGGACTATGGCTACACCTTC. Supplemented by reference TRBV18 and TRBJ1-2, the full variable domain reads NAGVMQNPRHLVRRRGQEARLRCSPMKGHSHVYWYRQLPEEGLKFMVYLQKENIIDESGMPKERFSAEFPKEGPSILRIQQVVRGDSAAYFCASSPYDRDYGYTFGSGTRLTVV.